The clone carrying this T cell receptor (beta chain) is a singleton in its sample. What it binds is not known. Control samples were healthy donors' buffy coats. This entry belongs to a study of STAT5B mutations in CD4+ large granular lymphocyte leukemia. Original data processing: Lowest detectable productive clonotype frequency was 2.59 x 10-5. Only in-frame clones appear in the TCRdb table, and some are missing; sequencing was by immunoSEQ multiplex PCR. The DNA gave D and trimming, while V, J and clone size come from that table. The profile shows around 31,000 clones, approximately 74% of them singletons. Germline V gene lookup returns CDR1 MNHNS and CDR2 SASEGT. The CDR3 totals 14 residues. V gave up 4 bases and J gave up 1 base, with 8 bases separating them. General study findings and limits: Patient CD4-sorted repertoires stayed more clonal than healthy ones after leukemic-clone removal. 8/27 top patient clones versus 2/35 control clones were TRBV06-family.

Sequenced sample: CD4+ T cells from blood buffy coats. The V call is TRBV6-1, the J call TRBJ1-5; D remains ambiguous. The TCR originated in a human donor in good health. For the CDR3, the DNA is TGTGCCAGCAGTGGGGATGTCAGCAATCAGCCCCAGCATTTT. It specifies CASSGDVSNQPQHF.